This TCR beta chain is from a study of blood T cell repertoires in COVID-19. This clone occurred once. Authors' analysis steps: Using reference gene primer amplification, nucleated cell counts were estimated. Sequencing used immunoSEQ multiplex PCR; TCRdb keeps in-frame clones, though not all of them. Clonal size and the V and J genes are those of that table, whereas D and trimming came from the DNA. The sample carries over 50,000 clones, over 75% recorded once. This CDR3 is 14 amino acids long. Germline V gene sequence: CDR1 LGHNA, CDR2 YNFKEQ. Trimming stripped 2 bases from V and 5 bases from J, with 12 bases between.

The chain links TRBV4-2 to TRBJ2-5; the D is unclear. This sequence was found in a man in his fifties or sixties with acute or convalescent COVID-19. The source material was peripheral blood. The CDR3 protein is CASSQPGSEETQYF. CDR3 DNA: TGTGCCAGCAGCCAACCCGGGTCGGAGGAGACCCAGTACTTC.